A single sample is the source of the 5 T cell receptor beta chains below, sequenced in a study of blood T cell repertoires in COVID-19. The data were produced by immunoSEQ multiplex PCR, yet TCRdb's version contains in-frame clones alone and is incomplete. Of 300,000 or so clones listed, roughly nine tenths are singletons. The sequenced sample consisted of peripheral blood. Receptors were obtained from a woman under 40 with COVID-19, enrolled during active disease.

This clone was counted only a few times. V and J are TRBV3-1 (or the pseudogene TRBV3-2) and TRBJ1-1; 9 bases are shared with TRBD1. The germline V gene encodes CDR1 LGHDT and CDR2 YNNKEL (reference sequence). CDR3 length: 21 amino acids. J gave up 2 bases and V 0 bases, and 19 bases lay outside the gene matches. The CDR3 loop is CASSQDYGPGQGLALNTEAFF. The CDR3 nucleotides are TGTGCCAGCAGCCAAGATTACGGACCGGGACAGGGTCTGGCATTAAACACTGAAGCTTTCTTT.

The DNA of the CDR3 is TGCGCCAGCAGTGGGGGACAGGGAGAGACTGAAGCTTTCTTT. Translated: CASSGGQGETEAFF. The chain carries TRBV10-1 and TRBJ1-1, with 9 bases matching TRBD1. Germline values: CDR1 WNHNN, CDR2 SYGVQD (reference sequence). Trimming removed 4 bases from V and 5 bases from J; junction bases left unmatched: 5. CDR3 length: 14 residues.

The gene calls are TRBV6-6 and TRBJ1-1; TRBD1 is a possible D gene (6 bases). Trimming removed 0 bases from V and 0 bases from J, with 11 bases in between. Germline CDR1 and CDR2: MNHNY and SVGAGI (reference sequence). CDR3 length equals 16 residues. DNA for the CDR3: TGTGCCAGCAGTTACTCTCCGGGACAAATGAACACTGAAGCTTTCTTT. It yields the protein CASSYSPGQMNTEAFF.

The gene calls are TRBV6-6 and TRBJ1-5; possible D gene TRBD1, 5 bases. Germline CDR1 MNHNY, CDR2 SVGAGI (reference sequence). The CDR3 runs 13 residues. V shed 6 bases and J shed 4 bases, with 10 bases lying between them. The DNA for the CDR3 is TGTGCCAGCAGCATCCAGGGTAATCAGCCCCAGCATTTT. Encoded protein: CASSIQGNQPQHF.

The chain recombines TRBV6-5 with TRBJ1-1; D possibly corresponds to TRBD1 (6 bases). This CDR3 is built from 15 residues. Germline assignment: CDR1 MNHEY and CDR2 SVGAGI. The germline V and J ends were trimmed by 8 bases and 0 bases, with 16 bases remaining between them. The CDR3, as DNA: TGTGCCAGCGGCTATGACAGGTTTATGAACACTGAAGCTTTCTTT. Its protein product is CASGYDRFMNTEAFF.